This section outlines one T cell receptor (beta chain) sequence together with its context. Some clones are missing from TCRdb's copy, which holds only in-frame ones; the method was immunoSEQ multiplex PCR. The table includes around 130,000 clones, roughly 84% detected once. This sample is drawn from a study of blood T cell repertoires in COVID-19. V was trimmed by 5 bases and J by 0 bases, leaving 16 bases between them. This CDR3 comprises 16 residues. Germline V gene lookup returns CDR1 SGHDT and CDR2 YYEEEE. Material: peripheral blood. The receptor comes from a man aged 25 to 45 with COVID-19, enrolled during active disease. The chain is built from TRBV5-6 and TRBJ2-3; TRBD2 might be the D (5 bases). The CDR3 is CASRVGLALSTDTQYF. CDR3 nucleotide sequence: TGTGCCAGCAGAGTAGGTCTAGCTTTAAGCACAGATACGCAGTATTTT.